The 13 T cell receptor beta chains reported below all come from one sample, sequenced in a study of beta chain features in type 1 diabetes. The whole isolated RNA underwent reverse transcription, so sequencing captured expressed TCRB transcripts. Profiling relied on immunoSEQ multiplex PCR, and the TCRdb table lists in-frame clones only, not all of them. The sample carries 200,000 to 250,000 clones, 13% to 15% recorded once. The sample was naive CD4+ T cells from blood. These receptors all come from a middle-aged woman in good health.

The chain has TRBV27 and TRBJ2-4; 15 positions match TRBD2. Germline trimming cut 7 bases from V and 14 bases from J; bases unmatched to any gene: 12. The CDR3 sequence is 15 residues long. Germline CDR1 reads MNHEY; CDR2 reads SMNVEV (reference sequence). The CDR3, as DNA: TGTGCCAGCACCCCAGTAGGGACTAGCGGGGGGAGGGAGTACTTC. Residues: CASTPVGTSGGREYF.

Only a few counts were recorded for this clone. This rearrangement joins TRBV5-1 to TRBJ2-3, with a weak D call TRBD2 (6 bases). This CDR3 has 16 residues. Trimming removed 5 bases at V and 1 base at J, with 17 bases between. CDR1 is SGHRS, CDR2 YFSETQ, per germline. CDR3 loop: CASSPDRGFGTDTQYF. CDR3 sequence (DNA): TGCGCCAGCAGTCCCGACCGGGGGTTTGGCACAGATACGCAGTATTTT.

The rearrangement uses TRBV2 and TRBJ1-1; TRBD1 aligns across 8 bases. Per germline, CDR1 SNHLY and CDR2 FYNNEI. J gave up 5 bases and V 7 bases, and 6 bases lay outside the gene matches. CDR3 length equals 13 residues. The CDR3 reads CASTGTGWTEAFF. CDR3 in DNA: TGTGCCAGCACCGGGACAGGTTGGACTGAAGCTTTCTTT. The whole variable domain, filled in from reference TRBV2 and TRBJ1-1, reads EPEVTQTPSHQVTQMGQEVILRCVPISNHLYFYWYRQILGQKVEFLVSFYNNEISEKSEIFDDQFSVERPDGSNFTLKIRSTKLEDSAMYFCASTGTGWTEAFFGQGTRLTVV.

In its sample, this clone was seen a few times. The chain links TRBV23-1 to TRBJ2-7, with 9 bases aligning to TRBD2. TRBV23-1 has ORF status, its function being uncertain. V shed 0 bases, J shed 8 bases, and the junction held 14 bases outside the gene matches. This CDR3 contains 17 residues. The CDR3 is CASSQSSPRGGSSKQYF. DNA of the CDR3: TGCGCCAGCAGTCAATCCTCCCCGCGGGGGGGCTCCTCGAAGCAGTACTTC.

A few counts support this clone. The chain carries TRBV7-2 and TRBJ2-5, with TRBD1 as a possible D gene (7 bases). The CDR3 runs 15 residues. Trimming cost V 5 bases and J 5 bases, with 18 bases left between them. The germline gives CDR1 SGHTA, CDR2 FQGNSA. Here the CDR3 reads CASSPQGRGRETQYF. The CDR3 DNA sequence: TGTGCCAGCAGCCCCCAGGGCAGGGGGAGGGAGACCCAGTACTTC.

V and J are TRBV29-1 and TRBJ1-2; 8 bases map to TRBD1. This CDR3 comprises 17 residues. Looked up from germline, CDR1 is SQVTM and CDR2 is ANQGSEA. V lost 3 bases, J lost 1 base, and 13 bases stayed unmatched. Here the CDR3 reads CSVDGEAGGAYNYGYTF. DNA for the CDR3: TGCAGCGTTGACGGCGAGGCAGGGGGCGCATATAACTATGGCTACACCTTC. Supplemented by reference TRBV29-1 and TRBJ1-2, the full variable domain reads SAVISQKPSRDICQRGTSLTIQCQVDSQVTMMFWYRQQPGQSLTLIATANQGSEATYESGFVIDKFPISRPNLTFSTLTVSNMSPEDSSIYLCSVDGEAGGAYNYGYTFGSGTRLTVV.

This clone came up a few times. The rearrangement joins TRBV7-6 to TRBJ1-6; the D gene is possibly TRBD1 (6 bases). CDR3 length: 14 amino acids. Germline-derived CDR1 and CDR2 are SGHVS and FNYEAQ. V shed 5 bases and J shed 7 bases, with 12 bases lying between them. Here the CDR3 DNA reads TGTGCCAGCAGCATTCAAGGACAGAATTCACCCCTCCACTTT. Amino acids: CASSIQGQNSPLHF. The full variable domain, completed using reference TRBV7-6 and TRBJ1-6, is GAGVSQSPRYKVTKRGQDVALRCDPISGHVSLYWYRQALGQGPEFLTYFNYEAQQDKSGLPNDRFSAERPEGSISTLTIQRTEQRDSAMYRCASSIQGQNSPLHFGNGTRLTVT.

This sequence joins TRBV9 and TRBJ2-5; TRBD2 aligns across 10 bases. This CDR3 has 17 residues. After removal of 7 bases from V and 5 bases from J, the junction contained 17 bases not matched to a gene. CDR1 is SGDLS, CDR2 YYNGEE, per germline. The CDR3 DNA reads TGTGCCAGCTCCACCCGGGCAGCGGGGGGGCCAGGCGAGACCCAGTACTTC. Protein product: CASSTRAAGGPGETQYF.

This clone has a handful of counts. Compared with germline, one end of the junction differs, possibly owing to a read error. The gene calls are TRBV5-6 and TRBJ2-7; maybe TRBD1 (5 bases). The V gene's germline CDR1 is SGHDT and CDR2 YYEEEE. The CDR3 consists of 12 residues. The CDR3 sequence: CASTLQGDEQYF. The CDR3 DNA reads TGTGCCAGCACCTTGCAAGGGGACGAGCAGTACTTC.

The genes are TRBV18 and TRBJ2-7; possibly TRBD2 for D (5 bases). V gave up 5 bases and J gave up 0 bases, with 20 bases separating them. The CDR3 spans 17 residues. The germline V gene encodes CDR1 KGHSH and CDR2 LQKENI. CDR3 DNA: TGTGCCAGCTCAGCCTACGAAACGGGGAGAGGCTCCTACGAGCAGTACTTC. Its translation: CASSAYETGRGSYEQYF.

The table lists this clone with a few counts. The gene calls are TRBV9 and TRBJ2-1; a weak D match, TRBD1 (6 bases). Germline V CDR1 and CDR2: SGDLS, YYNGEE. This CDR3 spans 17 amino acids. V was trimmed by 3 bases and J by 0 bases, leaving 16 bases between them. In DNA form, the CDR3 reads TGTGCCAGCAGCGGTCACAGGGTAGGGGTCTCCTACAATGAGCAGTTCTTC. This translates into CASSGHRVGVSYNEQFF. The whole variable domain, filled in from reference TRBV9 and TRBJ2-1, reads DSGVTQTPKHLITATGQRVTLRCSPRSGDLSVYWYQQSLDQGLQFLIQYYNGEERAKGNILERFSAQQFPDLHSELNLSSLELGDSALYFCASSGHRVGVSYNEQFFGPGTRLTVL.

This chain joins TRBV5-1 and TRBJ1-1, with TRBD1 as a possible D gene (6 bases). The CDR3 runs to 15 residues. Germline-derived CDR1 and CDR2 are SGHRS and YFSETQ. Trimming left V 4 bases short and J 7 bases short, with 20 bases between. CDR3: CASSPILGGAGEAFF. The CDR3 DNA sequence: TGCGCCAGCAGCCCCATTTTAGGGGGAGCCGGTGAAGCTTTCTTT.

The chain recombines TRBV11-2 with TRBJ2-2; 7 positions match TRBD2. V shed 5 bases, J shed 6 bases, and the junction held 9 bases outside the gene matches. Germline-derived CDR1 and CDR2 are SGHAT and FQNNGV. The CDR3 has 15 residues. The CDR3 sequence: CASSPVRGRAGELFF. The CDR3 nucleotides are TGTGCCAGCAGCCCTGTCAGAGGGAGGGCCGGGGAGCTGTTTTTT. Using reference TRBV11-2 and TRBJ2-2 for the parts outside the CDR3, the full variable domain is EAGVAQSPRYKIIEKRQSVAFWCNPISGHATLYWYQQILGQGPKLLIQFQNNGVVDDSQLPKDRFSAERLKGVDSTLKIQPAKLEDSAVYLCASSPVRGRAGELFFGEGSRLTVL.